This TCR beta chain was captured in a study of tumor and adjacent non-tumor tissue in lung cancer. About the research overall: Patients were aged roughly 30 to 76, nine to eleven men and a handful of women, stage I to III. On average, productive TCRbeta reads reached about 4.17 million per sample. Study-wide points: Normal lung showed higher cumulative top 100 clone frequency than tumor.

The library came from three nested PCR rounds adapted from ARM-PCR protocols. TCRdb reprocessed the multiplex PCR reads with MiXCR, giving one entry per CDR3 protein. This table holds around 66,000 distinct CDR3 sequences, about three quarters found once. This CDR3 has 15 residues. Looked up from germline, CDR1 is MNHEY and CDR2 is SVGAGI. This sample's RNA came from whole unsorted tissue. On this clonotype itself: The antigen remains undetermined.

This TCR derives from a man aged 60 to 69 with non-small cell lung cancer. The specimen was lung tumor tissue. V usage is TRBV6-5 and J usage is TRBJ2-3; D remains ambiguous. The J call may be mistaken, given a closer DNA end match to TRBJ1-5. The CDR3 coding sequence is TGTGCCAGCAGCCGAGCTACTGGTCGCATAGATACGCAGCATTTT. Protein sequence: CASSRATGRIDTQHF.